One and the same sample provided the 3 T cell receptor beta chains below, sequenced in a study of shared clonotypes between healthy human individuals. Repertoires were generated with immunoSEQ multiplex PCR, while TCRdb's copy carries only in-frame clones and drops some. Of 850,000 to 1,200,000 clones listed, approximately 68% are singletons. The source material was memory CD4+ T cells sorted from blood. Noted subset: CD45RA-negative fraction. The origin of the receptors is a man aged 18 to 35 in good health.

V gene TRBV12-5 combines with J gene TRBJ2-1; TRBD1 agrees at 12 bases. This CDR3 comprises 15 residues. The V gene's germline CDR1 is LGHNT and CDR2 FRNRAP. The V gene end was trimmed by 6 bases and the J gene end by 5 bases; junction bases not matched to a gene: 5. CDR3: CASGTGQGANNEQFF. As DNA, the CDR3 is TGTGCTAGTGGAACGGGACAGGGGGCGAACAATGAGCAGTTCTTC.

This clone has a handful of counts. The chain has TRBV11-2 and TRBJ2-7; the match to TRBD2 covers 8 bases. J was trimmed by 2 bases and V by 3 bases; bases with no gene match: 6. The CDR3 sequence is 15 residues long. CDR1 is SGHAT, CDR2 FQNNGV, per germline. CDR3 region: CASSFTSGAAYEQYF. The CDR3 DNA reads TGTGCCAGCAGCTTTACTAGCGGAGCGGCCTACGAGCAGTACTTC.

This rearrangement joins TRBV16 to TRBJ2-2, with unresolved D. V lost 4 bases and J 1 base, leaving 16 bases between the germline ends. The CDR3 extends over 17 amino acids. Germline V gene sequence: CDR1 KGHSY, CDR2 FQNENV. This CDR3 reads CASSPRLGTENTGELFF. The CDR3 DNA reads TGTGCCAGCAGCCCTCGGTTGGGTACCGAGAACACCGGGGAGCTGTTTTTT.